Listed here is a single TCR beta chain. TCRdb's copy holds only in-frame clones and misses some; the assay was immunoSEQ multiplex PCR. The data show some 80,000 clones, 90% to 95% seen once. The CDR3 sequence is 18 residues long. V shed 2 bases, J shed 6 bases, and the junction held 13 bases outside the gene matches. Germline V gene sequence: CDR1 SGHVS, CDR2 FQNEAQ. The sample is drawn from a study of T cell changes during pregnancy in multiple sclerosis. This chain uses TRBV7-8 with TRBJ2-1; 10 bases are a match to TRBD2. The receptor was isolated from a female donor with multiple sclerosis, enrolled in a pregnancy study. The sample in question was peripheral blood, obtained in the second trimester of pregnancy. The CDR3 loop reads CASSLRPLLAGVGNEQFF. The CDR3 bases are TGTGCCAGCAGCTTACGTCCGCTGCTAGCGGGAGTTGGCAATGAGCAGTTCTTC. Drawing the rest from reference TRBV7-8 and TRBJ2-1, the complete variable domain is GAGVSQSPRYKVAKRGQDVALRCDPISGHVSLFWYQQALGQGPEFLTYFQNEAQLDKSGLPSDRFFAERPEGSVSTLKIQRTQQEDSAVYLCASSLRPLLAGVGNEQFFGPGTRLTVL.